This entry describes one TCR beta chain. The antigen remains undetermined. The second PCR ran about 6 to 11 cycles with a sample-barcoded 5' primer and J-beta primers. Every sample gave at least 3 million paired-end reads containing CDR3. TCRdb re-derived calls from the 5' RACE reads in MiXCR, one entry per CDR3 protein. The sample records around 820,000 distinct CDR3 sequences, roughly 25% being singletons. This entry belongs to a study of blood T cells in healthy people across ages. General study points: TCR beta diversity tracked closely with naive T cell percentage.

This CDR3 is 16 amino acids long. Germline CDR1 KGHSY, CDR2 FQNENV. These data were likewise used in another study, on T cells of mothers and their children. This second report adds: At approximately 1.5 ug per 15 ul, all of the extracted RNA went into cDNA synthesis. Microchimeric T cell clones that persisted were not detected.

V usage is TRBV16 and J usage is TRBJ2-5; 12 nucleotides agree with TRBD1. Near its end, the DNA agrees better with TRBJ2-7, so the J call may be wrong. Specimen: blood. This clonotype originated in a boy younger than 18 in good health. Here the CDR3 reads CASSRLRDRGQGEQYF. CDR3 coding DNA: TGTGCCAGCAGCCGCCTCCGGGACAGGGGGCAGGGCGAGCAGTACTTC.